This T cell receptor (beta chain) derives from a study of CD8+ T cells in alopecia areata. Looking at the study overall: Oral tofacitinib (5 to 10 mg twice daily) was administered to treated patients.

Reverse transcribed after extraction, RNA yielded cDNA as the sequencing template. The data were produced by immunoSEQ multiplex PCR, yet TCRdb's version contains in-frame clones alone and is incomplete. The sample includes about 250,000 clones, approximately 61% of them seen just once. Individuals with alopecia areata gave both lesional scalp punch biopsies and peripheral blood for collection. Notes on this clone: Its antigen is unidentified.

General study findings and limits: Among patients, TCR sharing was less clear than in mice, a difference possibly due in part to HLA diversity in the patient population. Lesional scalp exceeded normal scalp in clonality, especially in alopecia totalis/universalis.

Sequences were derived from CD4+ T cells sorted from blood, sampled at week 0. This sequence originates from a human donor with alopecia areata.

CDR3 sequence: CASSYSAEETQYF. CDR3 in DNA: TGTGCCAGCAGTTACTCGGCGGAAGAGACCCAGTACTTC. The chain joins TRBV6-5 to TRBJ2-5; D is ambiguous. Germline CDR1 reads MNHEY; CDR2 reads SVGAGI. Trimming shortened V by 0 bases and J by 3 bases, and 5 bases separated the two germline ends. The CDR3 has 13 residues.